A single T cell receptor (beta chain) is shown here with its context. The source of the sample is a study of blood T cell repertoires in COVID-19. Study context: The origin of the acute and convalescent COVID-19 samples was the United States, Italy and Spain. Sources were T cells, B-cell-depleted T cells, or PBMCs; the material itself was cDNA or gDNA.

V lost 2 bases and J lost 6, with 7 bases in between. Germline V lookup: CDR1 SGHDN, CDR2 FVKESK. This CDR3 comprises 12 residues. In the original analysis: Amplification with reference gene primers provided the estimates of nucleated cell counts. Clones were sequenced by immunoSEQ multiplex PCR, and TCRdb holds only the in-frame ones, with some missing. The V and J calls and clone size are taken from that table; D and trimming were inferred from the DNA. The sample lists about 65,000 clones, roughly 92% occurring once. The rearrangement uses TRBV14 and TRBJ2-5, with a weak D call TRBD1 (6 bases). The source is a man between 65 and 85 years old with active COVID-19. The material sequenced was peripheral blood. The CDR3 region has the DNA TGTGCCAGCAGCCAATGGGGGCAGACCCAGTACTTC. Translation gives CASSQWGQTQYF.